This T cell receptor (beta chain) derives from a study of cytomegalovirus exposure and HLA in healthy donors. Produced via immunoSEQ multiplex PCR; TCRdb's table is partial and in-frame only. The table lists approximately 160,000 clones, over 85% of them singletons. A remark on this clone: Its antigen is not identified.

Findings and limits, study-wide: Three CMV-associated chains proved CMV antigen-specific in vitro. Reportedly, diagnosis of cytomegalovirus status by the classifier showed high specificity and sensitivity.

The clonotype was recovered from a man aged 18 to 35 in good health and CMV-seropositive. Sequencing input: PBMCs.

The CDR3: CASSYRQEGLDNEQFF. CDR3 DNA: TGTGCCAGCAGTTACCGCCAGGAGGGCCTCGACAATGAGCAGTTCTTC. The chain has TRBV6-5 and TRBJ2-1; maybe TRBD2 (6 bases). This CDR3 spans 16 amino acids. Trimming pared 2 bases from V and 5 bases from J, leaving 16 bases between. The germline V gene has CDR1 MNHEY and CDR2 SVGAGI.